Below are 14 T cell receptor beta chains sequenced from a single sample in a study of technical replicates of blood from a few donors. Libraries were prepared by immunoSEQ multiplex PCR; TCRdb keeps only in-frame clonotypes and omits some of them. Of 99,000 or so clones listed, about 95% are singletons. The sequencing input was T cells isolated from PBMCs. These receptors were collected from a human donor in good health.

In DNA form, the CDR3 reads TGTGCCAGCAGTCCGAGCACTGGTTTCTATGGCTACACCTTC. It is translated as CASSPSTGFYGYTF. The rearrangement links TRBV6-4 to TRBJ1-2; no firm D call. Between the trimmed V and J ends, which lost 5 bases and 4 bases, there was a span of 14 bases. CDR3 length: 14 residues. Germline CDR1 is MRHNA and CDR2 is SNTAGT.

V usage is TRBV6-5 and J usage is TRBJ2-1, with D unclear. Germline CDR1 and CDR2: MNHEY and SVGAGI. V was shortened by 0 bases and J by 8 bases, with 5 bases between the two germline ends. CDR3 size: 12 residues. CDR3 bases: TGTGCCAGCAGTTACTCGGCCCATGAGCAGTTCTTC. This encodes CASSYSAHEQFF.

The chain links TRBV9 to TRBJ1-4, with 11 bases matching TRBD1. Trimming removed 0 bases from V and 8 bases from J; junction bases left unmatched: 3. Germline assignment: CDR1 SGDLS and CDR2 YYNGEE. This CDR3 has 15 amino acids. The CDR3 DNA follows: TGTGCCAGCAGCGTAGCCGGGACAGGGGGAGAAAAACTGTTTTTT. It is translated as CASSVAGTGGEKLFF. The full variable domain, its missing parts supplied by reference TRBV9 and TRBJ1-4, is DSGVTQTPKHLITATGQRVTLRCSPRSGDLSVYWYQQSLDQGLQFLIQYYNGEERAKGNILERFSAQQFPDLHSELNLSSLELGDSALYFCASSVAGTGGEKLFFGSGTQLSVL.

This clone came up once. The genes are TRBV30 and TRBJ2-7, with TRBD2 as a possible D gene (5 bases). Trimming removed 5 bases at V and 0 bases at J, with 11 bases between. The CDR3 length is 13 residues. Germline V gene lookup returns CDR1 GTSNPN and CDR2 SVGIG (reference sequence). CDR3 DNA sequence: TGTGCCTGGTCCCCAGCGGTCTCCTACGAGCAGTACTTC. Translating gives CAWSPAVSYEQYF.

The chain has TRBV30 and TRBJ1-2; TRBD1 agrees at 8 bases. Germline assignment: CDR1 GTSNPN and CDR2 SVGIG (reference sequence). The CDR3 is 14 residues long. The trim removed 1 base at V and 4 bases at J, leaving 5 bases unmatched. CDR3 nucleotide sequence: TGTGCCTGGAGTGGGACAGGGCCGCCCTATGGCTACACCTTC. Encoded protein: CAWSGTGPPYGYTF.

The CDR3 here is CASSRVTSNQPQHF. DNA for the CDR3: TGTGCCAGCAGCCGGGTTACAAGCAATCAGCCCCAGCATTTT. This rearrangement joins TRBV7-8 to TRBJ1-5; D remains unclear. This CDR3 comprises 14 residues. V was pared by 5 bases and J by 1 base, with 9 bases between. CDR1 and CDR2 from the germline V gene are SGHVS and FQNEAQ.

This clone has a single count. The chain combines TRBV5-1 with TRBJ2-2, with D unresolved. V lost 2 bases and J 3 bases, leaving 5 bases between the germline ends. Germline assignment: CDR1 SGHRS and CDR2 YFSETQ. The CDR3 has 13 residues. CDR3 bases: TGCGCCAGCAGCTTTTATGACACCGGGGAGCTGTTTTTT. As protein: CASSFYDTGELFF.

This clone appeared once. An end of the junction does not agree with germline; a read error may underlie this. V is TRBV4-2 and J is TRBJ2-1; D is perhaps TRBD1 (6 bases). Germline CDR1 reads LGHNA; CDR2 reads YNFKEQ. The CDR3 runs to 11 residues. CDR3 loop: CASSQVGQSVF. In DNA, the CDR3 is TGTGCCAGCAGCCAAGTCGGACAGTCGGTCTTC.

The chain links TRBV7-2 to TRBJ2-7; 7 nucleotides agree with TRBD1. The J segment lost 3 bases and the V segment lost 2 bases, leaving 1 base of the junction unmatched. Germline assignment: CDR1 SGHTA and CDR2 FQGNSA. The CDR3 is made up of 13 amino acids. This chain's CDR3 is CASSLSGGYEQYF. DNA of the CDR3: TGTGCCAGCAGCTTATCAGGGGGCTACGAGCAGTACTTC.

The chain couples TRBV5-6 to TRBJ2-3; D might be TRBD2 (5 bases). This CDR3 comprises 19 residues. The V gene lost 0 bases and the J gene lost 2 bases, with 22 bases spanning the gap. CDR1 is SGHDT, CDR2 YYEEEE, per germline. CDR3 loop: CASSLGNGVPSLFTDTQYF. The CDR3, as DNA: TGTGCCAGCAGCTTGGGGAACGGGGTACCCTCCCTATTCACAGATACGCAGTATTTT.

The CDR3: CASSLDLLGELFF. DNA of the CDR3: TGTGCCAGCAGTTTAGACCTACTAGGGGAGCTGTTTTTT. The genes are TRBV28 and TRBJ2-2; no clear D gene. The CDR3 has 13 amino acids. Per the germline V gene, CDR1 is MDHEN and CDR2 is SYDVKM. Trimming took off 2 bases at V and 8 bases at J, with 9 bases between the two ends.

Worth noting for this clone: The junction differs from germline at one of its ends, possibly a read error. This sequence joins TRBV6-5 and TRBJ2-1; 9 bases match TRBD1. Germline values: CDR1 MNHEY, CDR2 SVGAGI. This CDR3 contains 13 residues. The CDR3 region is CASSNRGLMSKIF. Written as DNA, the CDR3 is TGTGCCAGCAGTAACAGGGGGCTCATGTCTAAAATCTTC.

V and J are TRBV7-3 and TRBJ1-1, with D perhaps matching TRBD1 (5 bases). Germline CDR1 reads SGHTA; CDR2 reads FQGTGA. This CDR3 region has 15 residues. V lost 0 bases to trimming and J lost 6 bases, with 14 bases between them. As DNA, the CDR3 is TGTGCCAGCAGCTTAACTGAGGCAGGGAAGTCTGAAGCTTTCTTT. This codes for CASSLTEAGKSEAFF.

The V call is TRBV5-6, the J call TRBJ2-3; possible D gene TRBD1, 5 bases. The germline V and J ends were trimmed by 3 bases and 0 bases, with 14 bases remaining between them. This CDR3 is built from 16 residues. Germline V lookup: CDR1 SGHDT, CDR2 YYEEEE. CDR3 sequence reads: CASSSTGDPSTDTQYF. CDR3 in DNA: TGTGCCAGCAGCTCTACAGGTGATCCTAGCACAGATACGCAGTATTTT.